Presented here are 29 T cell receptor beta chains from one specimen sequenced in a study of memory CD4+ T cells and cytomegalovirus serostatus. The sort gate was single viable CD3+CD4+CD8-CD45RO+ cells for memory CD4+ T cells. Data came from immunoSEQ multiplex PCR; TCRdb stores just in-frame clones and leaves some out. The profile shows tens of thousands of clones, over 60% of them singletons. Sequenced material: memory CD4+ T cells from blood. All receptors come from an adult in good health and CMV-seronegative.

This chain links TRBV2 with TRBJ2-5, with D maybe TRBD1 (5 bases). Germline V gene data show CDR1 as SNHLY and CDR2 as FYNNEI. This CDR3 is 14 amino acids long. V dropped 6 bases and J dropped 2 bases, with 13 bases sitting between them. This CDR3 is CASRLRKGQETQYF. CDR3 bases: TGTGCCAGCAGGTTACGTAAGGGGCAAGAGACCCAGTACTTC.

The chain links TRBV5-1 to TRBJ1-3; D possibly corresponds to TRBD1 (5 bases). The germline V gene encodes CDR1 SGHRS and CDR2 YFSETQ. Between the trimmed V and J ends, which lost 0 bases and 0 bases, there was a span of 10 bases. The CDR3 has 16 amino acids. This CDR3 reads CASSLAGPNSGNTIYF. The DNA for the CDR3 is TGCGCCAGCAGCTTGGCAGGGCCCAACTCTGGAAACACCATATATTTT.

The rearrangement joins TRBV25-1 to TRBJ1-6; the D is unclear. This CDR3 is 15 amino acids long. The V gene lost 8 bases and the J gene lost 2 bases, with 13 bases spanning the gap. Germline V gene data show CDR1 as MGHDK and CDR2 as SYGVNS. The DNA for the CDR3 is TGTGCCAGCTCTAAGGAGGGCGCCTATAATTCACCCCTCCACTTT. This sequence encodes CASSKEGAYNSPLHF.

The chain couples TRBV2 to TRBJ2-4; D may be TRBD2 (5 bases). CDR3 length: 15 residues. The V end lost 2 bases, the J end lost 0 bases, and 8 bases lay between the germline ends. Per the germline V gene, CDR1 is SNHLY and CDR2 is FYNNEI. The CDR3 loop reads CASSEREIAKNIQYF. The CDR3 DNA reads as TGTGCCAGCAGTGAACGGGAAATAGCCAAAAACATTCAGTACTTC.

The chain employs TRBV6-1 and TRBJ2-5, with TRBD2 matching 7 bases. There are 13 residues in the CDR3. Germline V gene sequence: CDR1 MNHNS, CDR2 SASEGT. V gave up 4 bases and J gave up 5 bases; unmatched junction bases: 4. The CDR3, as DNA: TGTGCCAGCAGTGGGACTAGGCAGGAGACCCAGTACTTC. This codes for CASSGTRQETQYF.

V is TRBV5-1 and J is TRBJ1-3, with D unclear. This CDR3 is 14 amino acids long. Looked up from germline, CDR1 is SGHRS and CDR2 is YFSETQ. V lost 4 bases, J lost 0 bases, and 8 bases lay in between. Here the CDR3 reads CASSPAVSGNTIYF. In nucleotides, the CDR3 is TGCGCCAGCAGCCCAGCCGTCTCTGGAAACACCATATATTTT.

The J gene is TRBJ2-7, the V gene TRBV7-9, with D perhaps TRBD1 (7 bases). The CDR3 is made up of 15 amino acids. Germline CDR1 SEHNR, CDR2 FQNEAQ (reference sequence). The ends were cut back, 8 bases at V and 2 bases at J, with 19 bases in the middle. As DNA, the CDR3 is TGTGCCAGCGCCGGCCAGGGGGGCCTTACCTACGAGCAGTACTTC. It codes for CASAGQGGLTYEQYF.

The rearrangement links TRBV9 to TRBJ1-2, with 10 positions matching TRBD1. Looked up from germline, CDR1 is SGDLS and CDR2 is YYNGEE. The CDR3 sequence is 14 residues long. Trimming took 4 bases from V and 6 from J; bases not matched to a gene: 6. DNA of the CDR3: TGTGCCAGCAGCCAGGGACAGGGGACCCATGGCTACACCTTC. Translation gives CASSQGQGTHGYTF.

This clone appeared a few times. This CDR3 reads CASSIGSAGQETQYF. CDR3 sequence (DNA): TGTGCCAGTAGTATAGGGTCGGCAGGGCAAGAGACCCAGTACTTC. The chain combines TRBV19 with TRBJ2-5, with D tentatively TRBD1 (5 bases). The CDR3 runs to 15 residues. Germline CDR1 is LNHDA and CDR2 is SQIVND (reference sequence). V was clipped by 1 base and J by 2 bases, with 11 bases between them.

This clone was counted only a few times. The chain uses TRBV30 and TRBJ1-6; D is unresolved. Trimming took off 3 bases at V and 9 bases at J, with 12 bases between the two ends. This CDR3 spans 13 amino acids. Germline assignment: CDR1 GTSNPN and CDR2 SVGIG (reference sequence). The CDR3: CAWSETDISPLHF. The CDR3 region has the DNA TGTGCCTGGAGCGAAACCGACATTTCACCCCTCCACTTT.

This rearrangement joins TRBV7-2 to TRBJ1-5; 8 bases are shared with TRBD1. The CDR3 sequence is 14 residues long. V lost 4 bases to trimming and J lost 6 bases; unmatched junction nucleotides: 5. Germline V gene lookup returns CDR1 SGHTA and CDR2 FQGNSA. CDR3 region: CASSSRTGTQPQHF. The DNA of the CDR3 is TGTGCCAGCAGCTCAAGGACAGGGACTCAGCCCCAGCATTTT. The full variable domain, rest sourced from reference TRBV7-2 and TRBJ1-5, is GAGVSQSPSNKVTEKGKDVELRCDPISGHTALYWYRQSLGQGLEFLIYFQGNSAPDKSGLPSDRFSAERTGGSVSTLTIQRTQQEDSAVYLCASSSRTGTQPQHFGDGTRLSIL.

The J gene is TRBJ1-1, the V gene TRBV6-5, with D possibly matching TRBD1 (5 bases). Per the germline V gene, CDR1 is MNHEY and CDR2 is SVGAGI. V was clipped by 7 bases and J by 6 bases, with 18 bases between them. This CDR3 comprises 14 residues. The CDR3 DNA follows: TGTGCCAGCACCGAGGGGAGGATTTGGGCTGAAGCTTTCTTT. This encodes CASTEGRIWAEAFF.

In its sample, this clone was seen a few times. The V call is TRBV19, the J call TRBJ1-1, with TRBD1 matching over 7 bases. Looked up from germline, CDR1 is LNHDA and CDR2 is SQIVND (reference sequence). The CDR3 contains 14 residues. V gave up 4 bases and J gave up 2 bases; unmatched junction bases: 4. DNA for the CDR3: TGTGCCAGTAGTACCGACAGGGTAAACACTGAAGCTTTCTTT. Translation gives CASSTDRVNTEAFF.

This clone turned up a few times. The J gene is TRBJ1-6, the V gene TRBV5-1; 8 bases are shared with TRBD1. Trimming took 4 bases from V and 4 from J; bases not matched to a gene: 10. The CDR3 length is 17 residues. Germline V gene data show CDR1 as SGHRS and CDR2 as YFSETQ. The CDR3 coding sequence is TGCGCCAGCAGCCTCCAGGCAGGACAGGGTTATAATTCACCCCTCCACTTT. Translating gives CASSLQAGQGYNSPLHF.

J is TRBJ1-1 and V is TRBV5-1; 7 nucleotides match TRBD1. This CDR3 is 16 amino acids long. The ends lost 0 bases at V and 1 base at J; junction bases unmatched: 6. Per the germline V gene, CDR1 is SGHRS and CDR2 is YFSETQ. CDR3 amino acids: CASSLAGAGGNTEAFF. The DNA of the CDR3 is TGCGCCAGCAGCTTGGCCGGGGCAGGGGGGAACACTGAAGCTTTCTTT.

The chain uses TRBV6-6 and TRBJ2-1, with 8 positions matching TRBD1. The CDR3 has 15 amino acids. V was clipped by 2 bases and J by 8 bases; unmatched bases: 8. Germline V lookup: CDR1 MNHNY, CDR2 SVGAGI (reference sequence). The CDR3 protein is CASSYPGQGTDEQFF. CDR3 sequence (DNA): TGTGCCAGCAGTTACCCCGGACAGGGCACCGATGAGCAGTTCTTC.

V gene TRBV2 combines with J gene TRBJ1-5; 9 bases align to TRBD1. This CDR3 has 14 amino acids. The V gene's germline CDR1 is SNHLY and CDR2 FYNNEI. The V gene end was trimmed by 5 bases and the J gene end by 7 bases; junction bases not matched to a gene: 6. The CDR3 sequence: CASSSGQGKQPQHF. The DNA of the CDR3 is TGTGCCAGCAGTTCCGGACAGGGGAAGCAGCCCCAGCATTTT. The full variable domain, completed using reference TRBV2 and TRBJ1-5, is EPEVTQTPSHQVTQMGQEVILRCVPISNHLYFYWYRQILGQKVEFLVSFYNNEISEKSEIFDDQFSVERPDGSNFTLKIRSTKLEDSAMYFCASSSGQGKQPQHFGDGTRLSIL.

The gene calls are TRBV7-9 and TRBJ1-4; D remains unclear. This CDR3 spans 13 amino acids. V lost 5 bases, J lost 7 bases, and 11 bases lay in between. The V gene's germline CDR1 is SEHNR and CDR2 FQNEAQ (reference sequence). This CDR3 reads CASSHKEGEKLFF. As DNA, the CDR3 is TGTGCCAGCAGCCATAAAGAGGGTGAAAAACTGTTTTTT.

The chain links TRBV5-1 to TRBJ2-7, with a tentative D call TRBD1 (5 bases). CDR1 is SGHRS and CDR2 is YFSETQ in the germline V gene. Trimming cost V 0 bases and J 2 bases, with 9 bases left between them. The CDR3 length is 14 residues. The CDR3 protein is CASSLGQSAYEQYF. The CDR3 coding sequence is TGCGCCAGCAGCTTGGGACAGTCGGCCTACGAGCAGTACTTC.

The chain uses TRBV18 and TRBJ2-1; 8 positions agree with TRBD2. The CDR3 has 14 amino acids. Germline V gene sequence: CDR1 KGHSH, CDR2 LQKENI. V lost 1 base, J lost 9 bases, and 5 bases stayed unmatched. CDR3 in DNA: TGTGCCAGCTCACCACTCTCCGGACTAGCTGAGCAGTTCTTC. The encoded protein is CASSPLSGLAEQFF.

The J gene is TRBJ1-2, the V gene TRBV6-5; the D is unclear. Germline V gives CDR1 MNHEY, CDR2 SVGAGI. Deletions cut 5 bases from V and 3 bases from J, with 10 bases between. The CDR3 has 13 amino acids. The chain's CDR3 is CASSKDTYYGYTF. Here the CDR3 DNA reads TGTGCCAGCAGTAAAGACACCTACTATGGCTACACCTTC.

The CDR3 here is CSVVPGPSSYNEQFF. The CDR3 DNA reads TGCAGCGTTGTACCGGGACCGAGCTCCTACAATGAGCAGTTCTTC. This chain connects TRBV29-1 to TRBJ2-1; TRBD1 or TRBD2 may be the D gene (5 bases each). Germline V gene data show CDR1 as SQVTM and CDR2 as ANQGSEA. Trimming left V 4 bases short and J 0 bases short, with 13 bases between. The length of the CDR3 is 15 residues.

The V call is TRBV19, the J call TRBJ2-3, with D possibly matching TRBD2 (6 bases). The germline V gene encodes CDR1 LNHDA and CDR2 SQIVND (reference sequence). Between the trimmed V and J ends, which lost 5 bases and 3 bases, there was a span of 15 bases. The CDR3 loop spans 15 amino acids. The CDR3 protein is CASSPNLAGTDTQYF. CDR3 nucleotide sequence: TGTGCCAGTAGTCCTAATTTGGCGGGGACAGATACGCAGTATTTT.

This clone was detected once. This sequence joins TRBV7-3 and TRBJ2-2, with no clear D. V was shortened by 1 base and J by 3 bases, with 6 bases between the two germline ends. The germline V gene encodes CDR1 SGHTA and CDR2 FQGTGA. The CDR3 sequence is 14 residues long. DNA for the CDR3: TGTGCCAGCAGCTTAAGGCCCTACACCGGGGAGCTGTTTTTT. Protein sequence: CASSLRPYTGELFF.

The genes are TRBV5-1 and TRBJ2-5; 7 nucleotides line up with TRBD1. V shed 3 bases and J 0 bases; nucleotides not matched to a gene: 2. The CDR3 is 14 amino acids. The germline V gene has CDR1 SGHRS and CDR2 YFSETQ. CDR3 in amino acids: CASSYGTDQETQYF. The CDR3 nucleotides are TGCGCCAGCAGCTACGGGACAGACCAAGAGACCCAGTACTTC.

This chain uses TRBV6-1 with TRBJ1-1, with D hard to call. This CDR3 has 12 residues. V gave up 4 bases and J gave up 4 bases, with 7 bases separating them. Germline loops: CDR1 MNHNS, CDR2 SASEGT. In DNA, the CDR3 is TGTGCCAGCAGTGCCTTCCTCACTGAAGCTTTCTTT. Its translation: CASSAFLTEAFF.

The CDR3 protein is CASSKSGESGNTIYF. The CDR3, as DNA: TGTGCCAGCAGCAAATCAGGGGAATCTGGAAACACCATATATTTT. V gene TRBV7-9 combines with J gene TRBJ1-3; perhaps TRBD1 as D (6 bases). Germline CDR1 is SEHNR and CDR2 is FQNEAQ (reference sequence). The CDR3 extends over 15 amino acids. The ends were cut back, 5 bases at V and 1 base at J, with 12 bases in the middle.

The rearrangement joins TRBV28 to TRBJ2-5; a weak D match, TRBD2 (5 bases). The CDR3 runs 13 residues. CDR1 and CDR2 from the germline V gene are MDHEN and SYDVKM. V was pared by 6 bases and J by 4 bases, with 12 bases between. CDR3 sequence reads: CASRNGLGETQYF. The CDR3 region has the DNA TGTGCCAGCAGAAATGGACTCGGAGAGACCCAGTACTTC. Looking up the rest from reference TRBV28 and TRBJ2-5 gives the full variable domain: DVKVTQSSRYLVKRTGEKVFLECVQDMDHENMFWYRQDPGLGLRLIYFSYDVKMKEKGDIPEGYSVSREKKERFSLILESASTNQTSMYLCASRNGLGETQYFGPGTRLLVL.

The chain carries TRBV6-5 and TRBJ2-2; 8 nucleotides line up with TRBD2. Germline V lookup: CDR1 MNHEY, CDR2 SVGAGI. This CDR3 spans 15 amino acids. V was clipped by 7 bases and J by 6 bases; unmatched bases: 10. CDR3 residues: CASIQNRGGSGELFF. The CDR3 DNA sequence: TGTGCCAGCATCCAAAACCGGGGGGGCTCCGGGGAGCTGTTTTTT.